This passage covers 21 T cell receptor beta chains from one sample sequenced in a study of regulatory T cells in long-lasting Graves disease. The time point denotes: newly diagnosed GD, antithyroid drugs for less than 3 months. Isolated PBMC RNA provided the starting material for the TCR library. Arm-PCR with iRepertoire HTBI primers amplified the CDR3 regions for these TCR beta libraries. TCRdb processed the multiplex PCR reads anew with MiXCR; each CDR3 protein has one entry. Of about 610,000 distinct CDR3 sequences listed, more than 15% are singletons. The same specimen was also included in a second study, on T cells in Graves' hyperthyroidism and ophthalmopathy.

The sequencing here drew on peripheral blood mononuclear cells (PBMCs), taken at new diagnosis, from a patient treated with antithyroid drugs. The source is a man between 18 and 35 years old with Graves disease.

This clonotype was seen only a few times. This chain links TRBV24-1 with TRBJ1-1; D perhaps matches TRBD1 (6 bases). With 4 bases removed from V and 2 bases from J, the gap between germline ends came to 16 bases. The germline CDR1 and CDR2 sequences are KGHDR and SFDVKD. This CDR3 is built from 16 residues. CDR3 region: CATSDTTTGGNTEAFF. The CDR3 coding sequence is TGTGCCACCAGTGACACCACGACAGGAGGAAACACTGAAGCTTTCTTT.

The gene calls are TRBV7-9 and TRBJ2-1; 11 positions match TRBD2. Germline CDR1 and CDR2: SEHNR and FQNEAQ (reference sequence). Trimming cost V 4 bases and J 9 bases; bases outside gene matches: 8. The CDR3 runs 15 residues. CDR3 amino acids: CASSSTSGSYGEQFF. The DNA for the CDR3 is TGTGCCAGCAGCTCAACTAGCGGGAGTTACGGTGAGCAGTTCTTC.

This chain connects TRBV20-1 to TRBJ2-2; 9 bases fit TRBD2. The V and J ends lost 4 bases and 4 bases, in that order; junction bases with no gene match: 4. The CDR3 extends over 14 amino acids. Germline CDR1 and CDR2: DFQATT and SNEGSKA (reference sequence). This CDR3 is CSAKAGGGTGELFF. The CDR3, as DNA: TGCAGTGCTAAAGCGGGAGGCGGCACCGGGGAGCTGTTTTTT.

This clonotype was recorded many times. The chain joins TRBV3-1 to TRBJ1-1; D is undetermined. The germline V gene encodes CDR1 LGHDT and CDR2 YNNKEL (reference sequence). This CDR3 has 13 amino acids. V was clipped by 4 bases and J by 6 bases, with 12 bases between them. The DNA for the CDR3 is TGTGCCAGCAGCCCCGAGACCGCCCCTGAAGCTTTCTTT. It codes for CASSPETAPEAFF.

Ten or more counts support this clonotype. This chain links TRBV6-1 with TRBJ2-2; D ambiguous. Germline loops: CDR1 MNHNS, CDR2 SASEGT. Trimming cost V 5 bases and J 0 bases, with 10 bases left between them. The CDR3 is 15 residues long. The CDR3 protein is CASSRLTSNTGELFF. Written as DNA, the CDR3 is TGTGCCAGCAGTAGACTGACTTCGAACACCGGGGAGCTGTTTTTT.

The chain links TRBV5-1 to TRBJ1-2; 7 bases are shared with TRBD1. The V gene's germline CDR1 is SGHRS and CDR2 YFSETQ. The CDR3 runs to 15 residues. With V trimmed by 4 bases and J by 0 bases, 6 bases remained unmatched. CDR3 residues: CASSGRGQPNYGYTF. CDR3 DNA: TGCGCCAGCAGCGGGCGGGGACAGCCTAACTATGGCTACACCTTC.

This clonotype was seen many times. The genes are TRBV7-9 and TRBJ2-7; the match to TRBD2 covers 7 bases. The CDR3 loop spans 15 amino acids. Trimming removed 1 base from V and 3 bases from J; junction bases left unmatched: 6. Germline lookup yields CDR1 SEHNR and CDR2 FQNEAQ (reference sequence). The CDR3 here is CASSLVGGTNYEQYF. As DNA, the CDR3 is TGTGCCAGCAGCTTAGTTGGTGGGACTAACTACGAGCAGTACTTC.

In this sample, this clonotype turned up a few times. The chain links TRBV5-6 to TRBJ2-5, with 14 bases that match TRBD2. V was clipped by 7 bases and J by 5 bases; unmatched bases: 13. The germline V gene has CDR1 SGHDT and CDR2 YYEEEE. The CDR3 loop spans 17 amino acids. Written as DNA, the CDR3 is TGTGCCAGCGTGGGGACTAGCGGGAGAAGGTCGTTGGAGACCCAGTACTTC. Translation: CASVGTSGRRSLETQYF.

This clonotype has only a few counts. The chain uses TRBV6-1 and TRBJ2-5; 9 positions agree with TRBD2. Germline V gene data show CDR1 as MNHNS and CDR2 as SASEGT. Trimming cost V 6 bases and J 1 base; bases outside gene matches: 9. The length of the CDR3 is 16 residues. CDR3 nucleotides: TGTGCCAGCAGCCTTATTAGCGGGAGCCCCCAAGAGACCCAGTACTTC. Its protein product is CASSLISGSPQETQYF.

In the case of this clonotype: A much larger clone lies one base from this, so it may be a read error. The J gene is TRBJ1-1, the V gene TRBV20-1; the D gene is possibly TRBD1 (6 bases). CDR1 and CDR2 (germline): DFQATT, SNEGSKA (reference sequence). CDR3 size: 14 residues. Here the CDR3 DNA reads TGCAGTGCTAGGAGGAACCCGGGGGACACTGGAGCTTTCTTT. Translated: CSARRNPGDTGAFF.

Many counts were recorded for this clonotype. The chain recombines TRBV7-8 with TRBJ1-1, with D unresolved. CDR1 is SGHVS, CDR2 FQNEAQ, per germline. The CDR3 runs 16 residues. V lost 5 bases to trimming and J lost 8 bases, with 24 bases between them. For the CDR3, the DNA is TGTGCCAGCAGCCCCCGGCGGGGTCTTGGGGTTCCGGAAGCTTTCTTT. Translated, it gives CASSPRRGLGVPEAFF.

This clonotype was seen repeatedly, ten times or more. This chain links TRBV20-1 with TRBJ2-3, with D perhaps matching TRBD2 (6 bases). Trimming stripped 1 base from V and 5 bases from J, with 16 bases between. This CDR3 region has 15 residues. In germline, CDR1 is DFQATT, CDR2 SNEGSKA (reference sequence). The DNA for the CDR3 is TGCAGTGCTAGAGTACGGACTATGGGGGGAGATACGCAGTATTTT. This translates into CSARVRTMGGDTQYF.

V and J are TRBV19 and TRBJ2-1, with a tentative D call TRBD2 (5 bases). Per germline, CDR1 LNHDA and CDR2 SQIVND (reference sequence). V shed 2 bases and J shed 6 bases, with 14 bases lying between them. CDR3 size: 15 residues. The CDR3 loop is CASSISGVPGNEQFF. The CDR3 DNA follows: TGTGCCAGTAGTATAAGCGGAGTACCGGGCAATGAGCAGTTCTTC.

This clonotype was counted at least ten times. The CDR3 is CASSTAVEQFF. CDR3 bases: TGTGCCAGCAGCACCGCTGTTGAGCAGTTCTTC. The chain recombines TRBV5-4 with TRBJ2-1; no clear D. The ends were cut back, 4 bases at V and 9 bases at J, with 8 bases in the middle. In germline, CDR1 is SGHNT, CDR2 YYREEE (reference sequence). This CDR3 is 11 amino acids long.

At least ten counts were recorded for this clonotype. This rearrangement joins TRBV7-9 to TRBJ2-7; no clear D. This CDR3 spans 13 amino acids. V was trimmed by 4 bases and J by 2 bases, leaving 9 bases between them. Germline assignment: CDR1 SEHNR and CDR2 FQNEAQ (reference sequence). The CDR3 sequence is CASSSTKTYEQYF. Here the CDR3 DNA reads TGTGCCAGCAGCTCGACAAAGACCTACGAGCAGTACTTC.

The chain has TRBV3-1 and TRBJ1-1, with D possibly matching TRBD1 (5 bases). The CDR3 has 12 residues. From germline, CDR1 is LGHDT and CDR2 YNNKEL (reference sequence). Trimming removed 7 bases at V and 1 base at J, with 7 bases between. CDR3 in amino acids: CASNTGNTEAFF. The CDR3 DNA sequence: TGTGCCAGCAACACAGGGAACACTGAAGCTTTCTTT.

Of note for this clonotype: At one end, the junction sequence differs from germline, possibly due to a read error. This chain uses TRBV2 with TRBJ2-7, with 8 bases aligning to TRBD1. The CDR3 extends over 15 amino acids. CDR1 and CDR2 (germline): SNHLY, FYNNEI. The CDR3 sequence is CAGSPTSGTGEEQYF. The CDR3, as DNA: TGTGCCGGCAGCCCTACTTCGGGGACAGGTGAAGAGCAGTACTTC.

A few counts support this clonotype. J is TRBJ2-7 and V is TRBV27, with D maybe TRBD2 (5 bases). The CDR3 has 14 residues. Trimming took 3 bases from V and 4 from J, leaving 13 bases between them. CDR1 MNHEY and CDR2 SMNVEV come from the germline V gene (reference sequence). The CDR3 DNA reads TGTGCCAGCAGTTTGAATGGGGAGAGGTACGAGCAGTACTTC. Translating it yields CASSLNGERYEQYF.

The CDR3 spells CASSLDPREPQHF. The DNA of the CDR3 is TGCGCCAGCAGCTTGGACCCACGCGAGCCCCAGCATTTT. V usage is TRBV5-1 and J usage is TRBJ1-5, with D uncertain. The germline CDR1 and CDR2 sequences are SGHRS and YFSETQ. V dropped 0 bases and J dropped 8 bases, with 9 bases sitting between them. CDR3 length: 13 residues.

The table lists this clonotype with a few counts. This chain connects TRBV7-9 to TRBJ2-3; 7 nucleotides match TRBD1. The CDR3 loop spans 14 amino acids. J lost 4 bases, V lost 5 bases, and 6 bases had no gene match. Per germline, CDR1 SEHNR and CDR2 FQNEAQ (reference sequence). As DNA, the CDR3 is TGTGCCAGCAGCCAGGAGCAGGGGGCAGATACGCAGTATTTT. Translating gives CASSQEQGADTQYF. Combining the CDR3 with reference TRBV7-9 and TRBJ2-3 gives the whole variable domain DTGVSQNPRHKITKRGQNVTFRCDPISEHNRLYWYRQTLGQGPEFLTYFQNEAQLEKSRLLSDRFSAERPKGSFSTLEIQRTEQGDSAMYLCASSQEQGADTQYFGPGTRLTVL.

There are many counts of this clonotype. The gene calls are TRBV20-1 and TRBJ2-1; TRBD2 might be the D (5 bases). Germline V CDR1 and CDR2: DFQATT, SNEGSKA (reference sequence). Trimming pared 5 bases from V and 2 bases from J, leaving 16 bases between. CDR3 length: 15 amino acids. The CDR3 sequence is CSAPPDAGTYNEQFF. In nucleotides, the CDR3 is TGCAGTGCTCCGCCCGATGCCGGGACCTACAATGAGCAGTTCTTC.